This T cell receptor (beta chain) is drawn from a study of shared clonotypes between healthy human individuals. At the level of the study: Serving as donors were a couple of women and three men, whose ages spanned 18 to 49. CD4 naive and memory got three plates each, CD8 naive two, CD8 memory one.

Points on this clone: Its target is not known.

Study-level findings and limits: Sorted-subset samples were not fully sequenced, rarefaction indicated. Relative to clonotypes present in all four donors, those not shared had lower generation probabilities.

The repertoire was sequenced with immunoSEQ multiplex PCR; TCRdb's copy has only in-frame clones and lacks some. Seen here are 550,000 to 800,000 clones, about 90% observed once, and the top ten hold 34%. This sequence originates from a man younger than 35 in good health. Some clones in this sample may be carry-over from other donors' samples. The sample comprised memory CD8+ T cells from PBMCs. Noted subset: CD45RO+ cells pooled with CCR7-negative TemRA cells.

The CDR3 here is CASRKMGGISRPRNYGYTF. The CDR3 DNA follows: TGTGCCAGTAGAAAGATGGGGGGGATTAGCCGACCCCGGAACTATGGCTACACCTTC. The V call is TRBV28, the J call TRBJ1-2, with D perhaps matching TRBD1 (5 bases). Germline V gene sequence: CDR1 MDHEN, CDR2 SYDVKM. V gave up 9 bases and J gave up 2 bases, with 31 bases separating them. The CDR3 covers 19 residues.